This T cell receptor (beta chain) was identified in a study of T cells in Graves' hyperthyroidism and ophthalmopathy. Hyperthyroidism had been newly diagnosed in patients aged 18 to 65, and its duration was under 2 months. Any patient presenting with uncontrolled infection, other autoimmune disease, pregnancy or lactation was left out. Regarding this clonotype: Its target is not known.

There were TCR beta CDR3 regions amplified from RNA transcripts. The HTBI set primed first-round TCR CDR3 RT-PCR. Using its own MiXCR run on the multiplex PCR reads, TCRdb lists one record per CDR3 protein. The repertoire holds about 480,000 distinct CDR3 sequences, with 14% as singletons. General study findings and limits: Ophthalmopathy onset followed model prediction by a median approximately seven months.

The source material was blood. The sequence was collected from a young woman with Graves' hyperthyroidism.

CDR3 nucleotide sequence: TGTGCCAGTAGTATAGGCAGGGAAGAGACCCAGTACTTC. Amino acid sequence: CASSIGREETQYF. V gene TRBV19 combines with J gene TRBJ2-5; D is perhaps TRBD1 (5 bases). This CDR3 contains 13 residues. Trimming pared 1 base from V and 3 bases from J, leaving 6 bases between. Germline CDR1 LNHDA, CDR2 SQIVND (reference sequence). Full variable domain (missing parts from reference TRBV19 and TRBJ2-5): DGGITQSPKYLFRKEGQNVTLSCEQNLNHDAMYWYRQDPGQGLRLIYYSQIVNDFQKGDIAEGYSVSREKKESFPLTVTSAQKNPTAFYLCASSIGREETQYFGPGTRLLVL.